These 20 T cell receptor beta chains originate from one sample sequenced in a study of healthy donors' naive CD4 and CD8 T cells. A linear amplification protocol produced the TCR libraries from approximately 460 ng of total RNA. From the reads, TCRdb called clonotypes with MiXCR, one entry per CDR3 protein. The sample shows around 200,000 distinct CDR3 sequences, around 70% of them seen only once. The sequenced material came from naive CD4+ and CD8+ T cells sorted from blood, pooled from several donors. These receptors originate from a pool of human donors in good health; the sample pools cells from several healthy donors.

In its sample, this clonotype was seen a few times. The rearrangement uses TRBV29-1 and TRBJ2-3; TRBD2 matches at 10 bases. Germline V gene data show CDR1 as SQVTM and CDR2 as ANQGSEA. Trimming took 7 bases from V and 0 from J; bases not matched to a gene: 4. The CDR3 consists of 14 residues. The CDR3 region is CSERTSGSTDTQYF. CDR3 DNA sequence: TGCAGCGAGCGGACTAGCGGAAGCACAGATACGCAGTATTTT.

CDR3 residues: CASSVVVGTYNEQFF. CDR3 sequence (DNA): TGTGCCAGCAGTGTGGTCGTAGGGACCTACAATGAGCAGTTCTTC. The rearrangement links TRBV2 to TRBJ2-1; D is ambiguous. The germline V gene has CDR1 SNHLY and CDR2 FYNNEI. Trimming took 4 bases from V and 2 from J, leaving 12 bases between them. The CDR3 runs 15 residues.

This clonotype has more than one count but fewer than ten. The chain joins TRBV20-1 to TRBJ2-1, with 8 bases matching TRBD2. The length of the CDR3 is 17 residues. Germline CDR1 is DFQATT and CDR2 is SNEGSKA (reference sequence). J was trimmed by 0 bases and V by 0 bases; bases with no gene match: 7. CDR3 nucleotides: TGCAGTGCTAGAGACGTTAGCGGGACACACTCCTACAATGAGCAGTTCTTC. As protein: CSARDVSGTHSYNEQFF.

The genes are TRBV19 and TRBJ1-1; possible D gene TRBD1, 6 bases. Germline CDR1 LNHDA, CDR2 SQIVND (reference sequence). CDR3 size: 16 residues. V lost 7 bases, J lost 0 bases, and 18 bases lay in between. This CDR3 is CASMWGPATMNTEAFF. CDR3 nucleotide sequence: TGTGCCAGTATGTGGGGGCCAGCTACCATGAACACTGAAGCTTTCTTT.

The genes are TRBV27 and TRBJ2-2, with D possibly TRBD1 on 5 matching bases. Germline assignment: CDR1 MNHEY and CDR2 SMNVEV (reference sequence). V was clipped by 8 bases and J by 1 base, with 14 bases between them. The CDR3 totals 15 residues. As DNA, the CDR3 is TGTGCCAGCGGGCAGGGATCAATGAACACCGGGGAGCTGTTTTTT. This encodes CASGQGSMNTGELFF.

The V gene is TRBV19, the J gene TRBJ1-1; D gene uncertain. The CDR3 runs 14 residues. Germline CDR1 reads LNHDA; CDR2 reads SQIVND (reference sequence). V lost 2 bases and J lost 0, with 7 bases in between. CDR3 coding DNA: TGTGCCAGTAGTATATCGATGCTGAACACTGAAGCTTTCTTT. Translated, it gives CASSISMLNTEAFF.

The rearrangement uses TRBV25-1 and TRBJ1-1; a weak D match, TRBD1 (5 bases). Trimming cost V 6 bases and J 2 bases, with 10 bases left between them. There are 13 residues in the CDR3. Germline values: CDR1 MGHDK, CDR2 SYGVNS. DNA for the CDR3: TGTGCCAGCAGGAAGACAGTTAACACTGAAGCTTTCTTT. Its protein product is CASRKTVNTEAFF.

The rearrangement uses TRBV19 and TRBJ1-1; D is unresolved. The CDR3 runs 12 residues. The ends were cut back, 3 bases at V and 11 bases at J, with 13 bases in the middle. Per germline, CDR1 LNHDA and CDR2 SQIVND (reference sequence). CDR3 residues: CASSIERNGAFF. In DNA form, the CDR3 reads TGTGCCAGTAGTATTGAACGGAACGGGGCTTTCTTT.

The V and J genes are TRBV19 and TRBJ1-2, with D possibly being TRBD1 (5 bases). The ends were cut back, 5 bases at V and 2 bases at J, with 15 bases in the middle. The CDR3 totals 15 residues. The germline V gene encodes CDR1 LNHDA and CDR2 SQIVND (reference sequence). CDR3 DNA sequence: TGTGCCAGTAGTGTCTACAAGGGACCGAACTATGGCTACACCTTC. Its translation: CASSVYKGPNYGYTF.

The chain is built from TRBV4-2 and TRBJ2-1; TRBD2 matches at 13 bases. Unmatched junction bases numbered 8, after V lost 1 base and J lost 5 bases. CDR1 LGHNA and CDR2 YNFKEQ come from the germline V gene. This CDR3 contains 18 residues. The CDR3 sequence is CASSQGGLAGIGDNEQFF. The CDR3 coding sequence is TGTGCCAGCAGCCAAGGGGGACTAGCGGGGATTGGGGACAATGAGCAGTTCTTC.

The chain employs TRBV5-6 and TRBJ2-1; 11 bases agree with TRBD2. Trimming at V came to 0 bases and at J to 0 bases, leaving 14 bases not matched to a gene. The CDR3 is 21 residues long. CDR1 and CDR2 (germline): SGHDT, YYEEEE. The CDR3 is CASSLVFSGRGPISSYNEQFF. CDR3 in DNA: TGTGCCAGCAGCTTGGTTTTTAGCGGGAGGGGTCCTATTAGCTCCTACAATGAGCAGTTCTTC.

This chain connects TRBV30 to TRBJ1-6; D unresolved. The length of the CDR3 is 13 residues. Per the germline V gene, CDR1 is GTSNPN and CDR2 is SVGIG (reference sequence). Trimming cost V 7 bases and J 8 bases, with 15 bases left between them. CDR3: CASNERTYSPLHF. CDR3 bases: TGTGCCTCAAACGAGCGCACTTATTCACCCCTCCACTTT.

This clonotype was observed a single time. This sequence joins TRBV29-1 and TRBJ2-1, with 8 bases identical to TRBD1. V lost 1 base and J lost 4; bases outside the gene matches: 12. The germline CDR1 and CDR2 sequences are SQVTM and ANQGSEA. This CDR3 spans 17 amino acids. CDR3 bases: TGCAGCGTTGAAGGCCTCCGGGACAGGAGTAGGTACAATGAGCAGTTCTTC. Its translation is CSVEGLRDRSRYNEQFF.

The chain recombines TRBV28 with TRBJ1-2; 7 bases fit TRBD1. This CDR3 is built from 15 residues. The ends lost 6 bases at V and 5 bases at J; junction bases unmatched: 12. The germline CDR1 and CDR2 sequences are MDHEN and SYDVKM. CDR3 loop: CASRDPRDSHYGYTF. The CDR3 DNA reads as TGTGCCAGCAGGGACCCACGGGACAGCCATTATGGCTACACCTTC.

The chain recombines TRBV5-4 with TRBJ1-2, with TRBD1 as a possible D gene (5 bases). V was pared by 0 bases and J by 8 bases, with 17 bases between. Germline-derived CDR1 and CDR2 are SGHNT and YYREEE (reference sequence). The CDR3 spans 15 residues. CDR3 coding DNA: TGTGCCAGCAGCTTGGGGGTGGGGGACCCCACCGGCTACACCTTC. Translated: CASSLGVGDPTGYTF. The full variable domain, completed using reference TRBV5-4 and TRBJ1-2, is ETGVTQSPTHLIKTRGQQVTLRCSSQSGHNTVSWYQQALGQGPQFIFQYYREEENGRGNFPPRFSGLQFPNYSSELNVNALELDDSALYLCASSLGVGDPTGYTFGSGTRLTVV.

The V gene is TRBV10-3, the J gene TRBJ1-2; D perhaps matches TRBD1 (5 bases). V was pared by 2 bases and J by 8 bases, with 12 bases between. From germline, CDR1 is ENHRY and CDR2 SYGVKD. The CDR3 has 13 residues. CDR3 sequence (DNA): TGTGCCATCAGTGAGCTTCAGGGTGTCGGCTACACCTTC. Translated, it gives CAISELQGVGYTF.

This clonotype was recorded once. The chain recombines TRBV6-5 with TRBJ2-7; D remains ambiguous. V lost 0 bases, J lost 2 bases, and 8 bases lay in between. The CDR3 consists of 14 residues. Germline CDR1 MNHEY, CDR2 SVGAGI. Here the CDR3 reads CASSYSAATYEQYF. In DNA form, the CDR3 reads TGTGCCAGCAGTTACTCTGCAGCCACCTACGAGCAGTACTTC.

The CDR3 sequence: CASSYAAGPRSSYEQYF. CDR3 in DNA: TGTGCCAGCAGTTACGCAGCCGGGCCGAGGAGCTCCTACGAGCAGTACTTC. This sequence joins TRBV6-5 and TRBJ2-7; D unresolved. Trimming stripped 2 bases from V and 0 bases from J, with 17 bases between. The CDR3 covers 17 residues. Per the germline V gene, CDR1 is MNHEY and CDR2 is SVGAGI.

The V gene is TRBV5-1, the J gene TRBJ2-1; 7 bases fit TRBD2. Germline V gives CDR1 SGHRS, CDR2 YFSETQ. Unmatched junction bases numbered 3, after V lost 2 bases and J lost 7 bases. This CDR3 is built from 13 residues. Here the CDR3 reads CASSFGLGNEQFF. As DNA, the CDR3 is TGCGCCAGCAGCTTTGGACTAGGGAATGAGCAGTTCTTC.

The rearrangement joins TRBV29-1 to TRBJ1-1; D ambiguous. The CDR3 sequence is 14 residues long. From germline, CDR1 is SQVTM and CDR2 ANQGSEA. Trimming left V 5 bases short and J 2 bases short, with 15 bases between. This CDR3 reads CSVRLVTLNTEAFF. The CDR3 coding sequence is TGCAGCGTTCGGCTTGTGACACTCAACACTGAAGCTTTCTTT. The full variable domain, with the rest looked up from reference TRBV29-1 and TRBJ1-1, is SAVISQKPSRDICQRGTSLTIQCQVDSQVTMMFWYRQQPGQSLTLIATANQGSEATYESGFVIDKFPISRPNLTFSTLTVSNMSPEDSSIYLCSVRLVTLNTEAFFGQGTRLTVV.